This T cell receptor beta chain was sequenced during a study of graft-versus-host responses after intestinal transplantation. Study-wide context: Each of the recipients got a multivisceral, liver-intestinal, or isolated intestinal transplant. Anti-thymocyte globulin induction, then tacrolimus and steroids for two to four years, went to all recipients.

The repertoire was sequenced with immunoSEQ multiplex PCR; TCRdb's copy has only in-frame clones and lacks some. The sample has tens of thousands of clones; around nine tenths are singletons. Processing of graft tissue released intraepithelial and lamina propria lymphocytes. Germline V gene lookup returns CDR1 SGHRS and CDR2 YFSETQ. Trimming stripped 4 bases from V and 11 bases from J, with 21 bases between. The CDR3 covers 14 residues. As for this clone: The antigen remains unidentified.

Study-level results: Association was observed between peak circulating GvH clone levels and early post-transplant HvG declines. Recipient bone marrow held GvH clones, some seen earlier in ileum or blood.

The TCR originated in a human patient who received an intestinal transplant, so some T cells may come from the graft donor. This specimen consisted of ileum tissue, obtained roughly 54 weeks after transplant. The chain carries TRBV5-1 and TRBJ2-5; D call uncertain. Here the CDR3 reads CASSRALSWREQYF. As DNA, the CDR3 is TGCGCCAGCAGCCGGGCCCTCTCATGGCGTGAGCAGTACTTC.